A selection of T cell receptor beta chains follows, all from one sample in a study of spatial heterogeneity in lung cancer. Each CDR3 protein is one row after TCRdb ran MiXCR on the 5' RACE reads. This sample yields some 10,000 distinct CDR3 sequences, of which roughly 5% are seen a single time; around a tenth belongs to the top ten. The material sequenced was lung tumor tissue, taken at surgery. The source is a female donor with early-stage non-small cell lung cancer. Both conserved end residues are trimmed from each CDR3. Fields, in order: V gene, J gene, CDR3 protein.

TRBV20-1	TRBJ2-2	SVSRNPGTGELF
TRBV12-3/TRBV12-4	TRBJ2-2	ASSLWGSGELF
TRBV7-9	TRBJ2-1	ASSLEGVGF
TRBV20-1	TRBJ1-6	SARAGTKADSPLH
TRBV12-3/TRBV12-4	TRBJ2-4	ASSSTSGSGNIQY
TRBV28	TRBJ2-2	ANSGKNTGELF
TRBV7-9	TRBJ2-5	ASSPGLASQETQY
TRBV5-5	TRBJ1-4	ASSLGAGDGEKLF
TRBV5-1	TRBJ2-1	ASSLGVTSGNEQF
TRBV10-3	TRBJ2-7	AISEIGTSGSPKTSYEQY